Listed below are T cell receptor beta chains from one sample, sequenced in a study of PD-1 blockade in classical Hodgkin lymphoma. Method: immunoSEQ multiplex PCR; TCRdb's copy keeps in-frame clones and lacks some. The sample contains roughly 96,000 clones, 93% of which appear only once. The sample in question was peripheral blood mononuclear cells (PBMCs), obtained before the fourth cycle of nivolumab. These receptors were taken from a human donor with classical Hodgkin lymphoma. Each CDR3 is given with its conserved first and last residue. A D gene is named only where the DNA matches it firmly. Some rows have no size entry. The others give once, few or many, or a class for an expanded clone.

CDR3nt,CDR3aa,len,d_gene,abundance,v_gene,j_gene
TGCGCCAGCAGCCTCCGGGACTCCTTCTCCGGGGAGCTGTTTTTT,CASSLRDSFSGELFF,15,NA,NA,TRBV4-1,TRBJ2-2
TGTGCCAGCAGCTCGACCACCCCAGGGAGGTCATCCTACGAGCAGTACTTC,CASSSTTPGRSSYEQYF,17,NA,NA,TRBV7-9,TRBJ2-7
TGTGCCAGCAGTTTATCTGTTAACTATGGCTACACCTTC,CASSLSVNYGYTF,13,NA,NA,TRBV28,TRBJ1-2
TGTGCCAGCAGCCAAATGACAGGGCTGAACACCGGGGAGCTGTTTTTT,CASSQMTGLNTGELFF,16,TRBD1,once,TRBV14,TRBJ2-2
TGTGCCAGCTCACCACGCAGGAACACTGAAGCTTTCTTT,CASSPRRNTEAFF,13,NA,NA,TRBV18,TRBJ1-1
TGTGCCAGCAGAGGACATCGGACTCCCCCGGAGGAGCAGTACTTC,CASRGHRTPPEEQYF,15,NA,NA,TRBV27,TRBJ2-7
TGTGCCAGTAGTATAAGGCGGGCAGATACGCAGTATTTT,CASSIRRADTQYF,13,NA,NA,TRBV19,TRBJ2-3
TGTGCCAGTAGCGGGGGACTAGCGGGAGGGTTCTCCTACAATGAGCAGTTCTTC,CASSGGLAGGFSYNEQFF,18,TRBD2,NA,TRBV19,TRBJ2-1
TGTGCCTGGAGTCCCCCTGGCGGGGAGCTGTTTTTT,CAWSPPGGELFF,12,NA,NA,TRBV30,TRBJ2-2
TGTGCCACCAGCCCCGACAGGACCTACGAGCAGTACTTC,CATSPDRTYEQYF,13,NA,NA,TRBV15,TRBJ2-7
TGTGCCATCAGTGGCGCTAGCGGGCCGGGGAGGGAGACCCAGTACTTC,CAISGASGPGRETQYF,16,TRBD2,NA,TRBV10-3,TRBJ2-5
TGTGCCAGCAGCCAGCAGACGACAGGGGTTGGTGAAAAACTGTTTTTT,CASSQQTTGVGEKLFF,16,TRBD1,NA,TRBV4-2,TRBJ1-4
TGTGCCAGTAGTAACGTGGCGGAGGATGAGCAGTTCTTC,CASSNVAEDEQFF,13,NA,NA,TRBV19,TRBJ2-1
TGTGCCAGCAGTTACCGTTTCGACTCGGGTGTTGAGCAGTTCTTC,CASSYRFDSGVEQFF,15,NA,NA,TRBV6-5,TRBJ2-1
TGTGCCAGCACCCTACCAATGGGGGGGACAGGGGGCGCGGATCAGCCCCAGCATTTT,CASTLPMGGTGGADQPQHF,19,TRBD1,NA,TRBV2,TRBJ1-5
TGTGCCAGCAGCTCCCTCACTAGCGGGAGACAGACCCAGTACTTC,CASSSLTSGRQTQYF,15,TRBD2,NA,TRBV5-4,TRBJ2-5
TGTGCCAGCTCACCACCGGTGGGGACTGGGAGGAGCAATCAGCCCCAGCATTTT,CASSPPVGTGRSNQPQHF,18,NA,once,TRBV18,TRBJ1-5
TGTGCCAGCAGCCAGAGACCGGGACAGGGGCTAGAGACCCAGTACTTC,CASSQRPGQGLETQYF,16,TRBD1,NA,TRBV14,TRBJ2-5
TGTGCCAGCAGCCAAAAGGGAACTCTTACACTCTCCTACAATGAGCAGTTCTTC,CASSQKGTLTLSYNEQFF,18,NA,NA,TRBV14,TRBJ2-1
TGTGCCTGGAGCTCTAGGTCCGAAGGATTCTTT,CAWSSRSEGFF,11,NA,NA,TRBV30,TRBJ1-1
TGTGCCAGCAGCTTAATCCAGAACACCGGGGAGCTGTTTTTT,CASSLIQNTGELFF,14,NA,NA,TRBV7-3,TRBJ2-2
TGCGCCAGCAGCCCTCAAGGCGGGTACCAAGAGACCCAGTACTTC,CASSPQGGYQETQYF,15,NA,NA,TRBV5-1,TRBJ2-5
TGCAGTGCGCGGCCGACAGGAGAAGCTTTCTTT,CSARPTGEAFF,11,NA,few,TRBV20-1,TRBJ1-1
TGTGCCAGCAGTGAATACCAGAGGGAGACCCAGTACTTC,CASSEYQRETQYF,13,NA,NA,TRBV25-1,TRBJ2-5
TGTGCCAGCAGCTTGACACACCCTAATGGGGATGAGCAGTTCTTC,CASSLTHPNGDEQFF,15,NA,NA,TRBV5-5,TRBJ2-1
TGTGCCTGGGCGATGCTAGCGGGAGACGTAAATGAGCAGTTCTTC,CAWAMLAGDVNEQFF,15,TRBD2,NA,TRBV30,TRBJ2-1
TGTGCCAGCAGTGAACCTTCCGGACAGGCTGCGGCCAGGAGTTGGAATGAGCAGTTCTTC,CASSEPSGQAAARSWNEQFF,20,TRBD1,NA,TRBV2,TRBJ2-1
TGTGCCAGCAGTTCCTATTATTCACCCCTCCACTTT,CASSSYYSPLHF,12,NA,NA,TRBV27,TRBJ1-6
TGTGCCAGCAGCCAGGACAGGGGAAAGGGAGAGACCCAGTACTTC,CASSQDRGKGETQYF,15,TRBD1,NA,TRBV4-2,TRBJ2-5
TGTGCCAGCAGCTTAGGGGCAGGGCAAGGCTATGGCTACACCTTC,CASSLGAGQGYGYTF,15,NA,NA,TRBV7-6,TRBJ1-2
TGCAGCGCAACGGGACTAGCGGGAGTAGCGAGCTCCTACGAGCAGTACTTC,CSATGLAGVASSYEQYF,17,TRBD2,NA,TRBV29-1,TRBJ2-7
TGTGCCAGCCACCACAGGAGTTCGGAAGCTTTCTTT,CASHHRSSEAFF,12,NA,NA,TRBV11-2,TRBJ1-1
TGTGCCAGCAGTAACAGGCCCGGCACTGAAGCTTTCTTT,CASSNRPGTEAFF,13,NA,few,TRBV2,TRBJ1-1
TGCGCCAGCAGCTTGTCCGGGACAGTCTCCTACGAGCAGTACTTC,CASSLSGTVSYEQYF,15,TRBD1,NA,TRBV5-1,TRBJ2-7
TGTGCCTGGAGGCCGTCAGTAAACGAAAAACTGTTTTTT,CAWRPSVNEKLFF,13,NA,once,TRBV30,TRBJ1-4
TGTGCCAGCAGCTTGGGACACAGCACAGATACGCAGTATTTT,CASSLGHSTDTQYF,14,NA,NA,TRBV5-4,TRBJ2-3
TGTGCAAGAGCAGGACCGGCGAAGACCCAGTACTTC,CARAGPAKTQYF,12,NA,NA,TRBV12-2,TRBJ2-5
TGTGCCAGCAAAGGGACAGGAGACTACGAGCAGTACTTC,CASKGTGDYEQYF,13,TRBD1,NA,TRBV27,TRBJ2-7
TGTGCCAGCAGCTTCCGACTCGGCTACGAGCAGTACTTC,CASSFRLGYEQYF,13,NA,once,TRBV7-6,TRBJ2-7
TGTGCCAGCAGCTGGGACAGAGCCTCCCAATCTTACTACGAGCAGTACTTC,CASSWDRASQSYYEQYF,17,NA,once,TRBV21-1,TRBJ2-7
TGTGCCAGCAGCTTAGTAGGGCAGAACGCGCAGTATTTT,CASSLVGQNAQYF,13,NA,NA,TRBV7-9,TRBJ2-3
TGTGCCAGCAGTCCCCGGCCCCGGCGGCTTTATAGCAATCAGCCCCAGCATTTT,CASSPRPRRLYSNQPQHF,18,NA,NA,TRBV28,TRBJ1-5
TGTGCCAGCAGCCCGGGGAGATACAATGAGCAGTTCTTC,CASSPGRYNEQFF,13,NA,NA,TRBV9,TRBJ2-1
TGCGCCAGCAGCCAAGAGGGGTACAACTACTACGAGCAGTACTTC,CASSQEGYNYYEQYF,15,NA,NA,TRBV4-1,TRBJ2-7
TGTGCCAGCAGCCCCCAGGGGAGATACTACGAGCAGTACTTC,CASSPQGRYYEQYF,14,NA,NA,TRBV5-6,TRBJ2-7
TGCGCCAGCAGCTTGAAGGAGCGGGACACAGATACGCAGTATTTT,CASSLKERDTDTQYF,15,TRBD2,NA,TRBV5-1,TRBJ2-3
TGTGCCAGCAGCCCCCCCGGAGGGCCTAGTCGAGAGACCCAGTACTTC,CASSPPGGPSRETQYF,16,NA,NA,TRBV11-2,TRBJ2-5
TGCGCCAGCAGCTCGGGGAACAGGGGCAGGGATGGCTACACCTTC,CASSSGNRGRDGYTF,15,TRBD1,NA,TRBV5-1,TRBJ1-2
TGTGCCAGCACTGAGGGCTATGGCTACACCTTC,CASTEGYGYTF,11,NA,NA,TRBV6-1,TRBJ1-2
TGTGCCAGCAGCGGATCTGGAAACACCATATATTTT,CASSGSGNTIYF,12,NA,NA,TRBV9,TRBJ1-3
TGTGCCAGCAGCGCCTGGCCGAGGACAGGGGACGCCTATGGCTACACCTTC,CASSAWPRTGDAYGYTF,17,TRBD1,NA,TRBV9,TRBJ1-2
TGTGCCAGCAGTTTATCGGGGGCAGAGACCCGCGGTCAGCCCCAGCATTTT,CASSLSGAETRGQPQHF,17,NA,NA,TRBV27,TRBJ1-5
TGTGCAAGGGCCAGGCTAGCGGGAGGGCCTACACCGATCCACTCCTACAATGAGCAGTTCTTC,CARARLAGGPTPIHSYNEQFF,21,NA,NA,TRBV12-2,TRBJ2-1
TGTGCCAGCAGCTCAGACTATAGGGATACGCAGTATTTT,CASSSDYRDTQYF,13,NA,NA,TRBV7-7,TRBJ2-3